The present T cell receptor (beta chain) was sequenced within a study of blood T cell repertoires in COVID-19 (dated by TCRdb to 2020 to 2021). The study in broad terms: Samples from collaborators originated in the United States, Italy and Spain and spanned both the acute and convalescent phases of COVID-19. The prospective study material was composed of cDNA or gDNA derived from T cells, B-cell-depleted T cells, or PBMCs. Subjects who had been exposed to COVID-19, were actively infected with it, or had recovered from it provided the deeply sampled blood TCRbeta repertoires that made up the dataset. The repertoires were made available in a free public database intended to serve as a resource for research on the immune response to SARS-CoV-2. The samples were drawn from the first 160 participants of the ongoing ImmuneRACE study and from roughly 1,300 subjects provided by 6 global collaborators. Sample metadata almost always included a de-identified subject ID, COVID-19 status, age in years and sex. HLA class I and class II types, where available, came from metadata supplied by the sample provider rather than from assay-based typing. Results and caveats for the whole study, not just this receptor: Clinical and demographic metadata were provided uncurated, with the amount varying by source and participant.

Inclusive of the bounding cysteine and phenylalanine, the CDR3 is 12 residues long. The sequence is cut down to CDR3 DNA, 36 bases in frame from base 1. Looking up the germline V gene (reference sequence) yields CDR1 SGHAT and CDR2 FQDESV. V is pruned by 5 bases and J by 8 bases, leaving 6 bases of the junction without a gene match. Participants in the prospective study were aged about 18 to 95 years, lived in about two dozen United States geographic areas, and enrolled through a virtual design. To assign participants to cohorts, the prospective study relied on clinical history that participants themselves reported in a screening survey and a study questionnaire. In the prospective study, mobile phlebotomists collected whole blood, serum and a nasopharyngeal or oropharyngeal swab from each participant. Prospective study participants could optionally give additional blood draws and questionnaires over a roughly two-month period. Before DNA extraction, blood samples from the prospective study were shipped at room temperature or frozen.

TCRbeta CDR3 regions were amplified from genomic DNA by means of the immunoSEQ Assay, a bias-controlled multiplex PCR. For the original study's pipeline: The number of nucleated cells in each sample was estimated from the amplification of reference gene primers within the assay. Sequence reads were collapsed and filtered to measure the absolute abundance of every unique TCRbeta CDR3 rearrangement. Productive Simpson clonality was computed per sample as the square root of Simpson's diversity index over productive rearrangements. TCRdb mirrors the immuneACCESS table, restricted to in-frame sequences. Some clones are absent from its copies; in checked studies, under half trace to an unresolved V gene, and the reason for the others is unknown. The DNA was the basis for D and trimming; V, J and clone size are from that table. This sample has 210,000 or so clones in its table, and 80% of those were observed once. 4.3% of the sample goes to the ten largest clones.

As for this clone: What this receptor recognizes is not known. There are no base qualities to consult, and no much larger clone falls within one base.

The chain uses TRBV11-1 and TRBJ2-7, with TRBD1 identical over 7 junction bases. The TCR comes from a man aged 25 to 45 with acute COVID-19. Sequenced input: PBMCs or T cells enriched from blood (not recorded which). CDR3 protein: CASSQQGDKQYF. The sequenced DNA: TGTGCCAGCAGCCAGCAGGGGGATAAGCAGTACTTC. The full variable domain, completed from the reference TRBV11-1 and TRBJ2-7 proteins outside the CDR3, reads EAEVAQSPRYKITEKSQAVAFWCDPISGHATLYWYRQILGQGPELLVQFQDESVVDDSQLPKDRFSAERLKGVDSTLKIQPAELGDSAMYLCASSQQGDKQYFGPGTRLTVT.